The 10 T cell receptor beta chains presented below share a single source sample, sequenced in a study of CD8+ T cells in alopecia areata. RNA was isolated and reverse transcribed to cDNA, the sequencing template. The table came from immunoSEQ multiplex PCR; TCRdb's copy has only in-frame clones and leaves some out. The table lists 150,000 or so clones, 87% of them singletons. Sequencing used CD8+ T cells sorted from blood, obtained at week 0. The receptors originated from a human donor with alopecia areata.

In this sample, this clone turned up a few times. V and J are TRBV27 and TRBJ2-5; tentative D call: TRBD2 (5 bases). Per germline, CDR1 MNHEY and CDR2 SMNVEV (reference sequence). The CDR3 has 14 residues. Trimming cost V 2 bases and J 3 bases, with 10 bases left between them. The CDR3 DNA reads TGTGCCAGCAGTTTACGGGGTCTGGAAGAGACCCAGTACTTC. Protein product: CASSLRGLEETQYF.

The table lists this clone with a count of one. This chain uses TRBV6-5 with TRBJ2-1, with 7 positions matching TRBD2. V lost 8 bases to trimming and J lost 8 bases; unmatched junction nucleotides: 9. This CDR3 region has 13 residues. The V gene's germline CDR1 is MNHEY and CDR2 SVGAGI. The CDR3 coding sequence is TGTGCCAGCCGACACGGGGGGAGGGATGAGCAGTTCTTC. It encodes CASRHGGRDEQFF.

The chain links TRBV5-6 to TRBJ2-1; D might be TRBD1 (6 bases). CDR3 length: 14 residues. Trimming removed 4 bases at V and 13 bases at J, with 21 bases between. Germline V gives CDR1 SGHDT, CDR2 YYEEEE. In nucleotides, the CDR3 is TGTGCCAGCAGCGGCAGGACAGACCGCAAGGGACAGTTCTTC. Encoded protein: CASSGRTDRKGQFF.

The rearrangement joins TRBV4-1 to TRBJ2-1, with TRBD2 matching over 13 bases. The CDR3 length is 17 residues. Germline V lookup: CDR1 MGHRA, CDR2 YSYEKL. V lost 3 bases and J lost 2; bases outside the gene matches: 4. The CDR3 spells CASSHGGTSGTYNEQFF. The CDR3 DNA is TGCGCCAGCAGCCACGGAGGGACTAGCGGGACCTACAATGAGCAGTTCTTC.

V usage is TRBV19 and J usage is TRBJ2-7; 7 bases line up with TRBD2. V lost 4 bases, J lost 7 bases, and 10 bases stayed unmatched. The CDR3 consists of 14 residues. Germline V CDR1 and CDR2: LNHDA, SQIVND (reference sequence). This CDR3 reads CASSNRDYLGEQYF. Here the CDR3 DNA reads TGTGCCAGTAGTAACCGGGACTACCTTGGGGAGCAGTACTTC. Together with reference TRBV19 and TRBJ2-7, the CDR3 gives the full variable domain: DGGITQSPKYLFRKEGQNVTLSCEQNLNHDAMYWYRQDPGQGLRLIYYSQIVNDFQKGDIAEGYSVSREKKESFPLTVTSAQKNPTAFYLCASSNRDYLGEQYFGPGTRLTVT.

In its sample, this clone was seen once. V and J are TRBV29-1 and TRBJ1-2; tentative D call: TRBD1 (5 bases). Per the germline V gene, CDR1 is SQVTM and CDR2 is ANQGSEA. V dropped 6 bases and J dropped 3 bases, with 11 bases sitting between them. The CDR3 is 12 residues long. The CDR3 protein is CSVGDEYYGYTF. DNA of the CDR3: TGCAGCGTGGGGGACGAGTACTATGGCTACACCTTC.

This chain links TRBV5-1 with TRBJ2-4; D remains ambiguous. This CDR3 is 15 amino acids long. The germline V gene has CDR1 SGHRS and CDR2 YFSETQ. V lost 4 bases and J lost 0, with 11 bases in between. CDR3 sequence: CASSPGPQAKNIQYF. CDR3 DNA: TGCGCCAGCAGCCCGGGTCCCCAAGCCAAAAACATTCAGTACTTC.

V and J are TRBV27 and TRBJ2-7; 10 bases map to TRBD2. CDR1 is MNHEY and CDR2 is SMNVEV in the germline V gene (reference sequence). The CDR3 is made up of 16 amino acids. The V gene end was trimmed by 6 bases and the J gene end by 0 bases; junction bases not matched to a gene: 8. In DNA, the CDR3 is TGTGCCAGCAGACTCTCCGGGACTAGCGTCTCCTACGAGCAGTACTTC. Its translation: CASRLSGTSVSYEQYF.

In this sample, this clone turned up once. The sample contains more than one DNA sequence encoding this CDR3. This chain connects TRBV7-9 to TRBJ2-7; D call uncertain. Germline CDR1 and CDR2: SEHNR and FQNEAQ (reference sequence). This CDR3 has 11 amino acids. The V end lost 2 bases, the J end lost 3 bases, and 2 bases lay between the germline ends. CDR3 protein: CASSLYYEQYF. In nucleotides, the CDR3 is TGTGCCAGCAGCTTATACTACGAGCAGTACTTC.

This rearrangement joins TRBV27 to TRBJ2-5, with a possible D match to TRBD2 (5 bases). The CDR3 totals 13 residues. Germline values: CDR1 MNHEY, CDR2 SMNVEV (reference sequence). The V gene lost 6 bases and the J gene lost 4 bases, with 12 bases spanning the gap. The CDR3 here is CASSKEGGETQYF. The DNA of the CDR3 is TGTGCCAGCAGCAAAGAGGGCGGAGAGACCCAGTACTTC.